The source of this T cell receptor (beta chain) is a study of shared clonotypes between healthy human individuals (dated by TCRdb to the early 2020s). Regarding the study in general: Three men and a couple of women, aged 18 to 49 years, made up the cohort. For each donor, CD4 naive and CD4 memory were each run on three plates, CD8 naive on two plates, and CD8 memory on one plate. The study deeply sequenced blood TCR repertoires of five healthy adults to estimate repertoire size and the extent of clonotype sharing between individuals. Different laboratories and diverse techniques were used to prepare libraries and sequence TCR repertoires, to increase sequencing depth and limit assay-specific biases. Between about 0.85 and 9.5 billion PBMCs per donor were obtained by leukapheresis. Overall study results and their limits: Incomplete sequencing was indicated by rarefaction of sorted-subset datasets, despite the large sequencing depth. Only blood was sampled, and tissue TCR repertoires likely differ from those in blood. Because the study included only a small number of donors, the genetic and exposure-history diversity represented was limited. Estimated clonotype richness was generally larger for naive than for memory subsets. Pairwise subsampling led to the expectation that sequencing depth would affect the degree of clonotype sharing among donors. Across a few donors, about 4.5% of naive CD4, approximately 3.6% of naive CD8, under 2.5% of memory CD4, and about 0.44% of memory CD8 clonotypes were shared. Compared with non-shared clonotypes, clonotypes shared by all four sorted-subset donors had higher generation probabilities.

The CDR3 spans 15 residues, from the cysteine through the phenylalanine. The only DNA kept is the CDR3, 45 bases in frame from the first base. V is shortened by 5 bases, J by 1 base, and the region joining them spans 12 bases. CDR1 and CDR2 (SGHRS, YFSETQ) derive from the germline V gene. For this clone: The antigen it recognizes is unknown. No much larger clone is present one base from it, and per-base qualities are unavailable.

Using the deep immunoSEQ assay, TCR CDR3 regions were amplified from genomic DNA by multiplex PCR. Extracted genomic DNA from each cell subset was spread evenly across all wells of several immunoSEQ 96-well plates, with each plate serving as a replicate. For sorted subsets, around 200 ng genomic DNA, equal to 30,000 to 35,000 T cell genomes, was loaded into each replicate PCR. Purified libraries were quantified with a Qubit 3.0 fluorometer, sized on a Bioanalyzer 2100, and re-quantified with the KAPA Library Quantification kit. A separate single-read 150-cycle Illumina NextSeq 550 flow cell was used to sequence each immunoSEQ 96-well plate. In the authors' own workflow: Because only junctional sequences without quality scores were contained in the immunoSEQ output, filtering matching that applied to full-length reads could not be performed. Sequences were annotated with PyIR, a Python wrapper for IgBLAST v1.9, using IMGT germline references to assign V/J genes and CDR3. Any read was removed if the V/J assignment was weak (E-value above 1e-6), the CDR3 was missing, or the read contained stop codons, out-of-frame junctions, or ambiguous translated residues. V3J clonotypes were defined as sequences sharing the same inferred V gene, J gene, and CDR3 amino acid sequence. Percentage overlap between repertoires was computed as shared unique clonotypes divided by the size of the smaller repertoire. RTK rarefaction, the Chao1 estimator, and Recon v2.1 estimates of unobserved clonotypes were used to assess repertoire richness. Generation probabilities for all TCRbeta clonotypes obtained by the gDNA method from a handful of donors were computed using OLGA. TCRdb mirrors the immuneACCESS table, restricted to in-frame sequences. Some clones are absent from its copies; in checked studies, under half trace to an unresolved V gene, and the reason for the others is unknown. D and trimming were read from the DNA, whereas the V and J calls and clone size are those reported in that table. The table for this sample lists some 380,000 clones; around 96% of them were counted only once. More than 0.3% of the sample is in the top ten clones.

The donors were healthy, HIV-negative adults who had no recently reported acute infections or vaccinations. All donors were Caucasian adults living in Nashville, Tennessee, USA. CD8 memory samples consisted of magnetically selected CD45RO+ cells combined with CCR7-negative CD45RA+ effector memory (TemRA) cells. Blood was obtained by leukapheresis, after which PBMCs were separated by Ficoll-Histopaque density gradient centrifugation and cryopreserved in liquid nitrogen vapor phase. Analytical flow cytometry was used to check the purity and quantity of every magnetically sorted T cell population. Each sorted fraction had its genomic DNA isolated and then quantified by UV absorbance on a Nanodrop 2000c.

The TCR was taken from a man aged 30 to 39 in good health. The sequenced sample was memory CD8+ T cells sorted from blood. The label giving this sample's cell subset or site can be read as: CD45RO+ cells pooled with CCR7-negative TemRA cells. The sequence is built from TRBV5-1 and TRBJ2-2; the D gene is perhaps TRBD1 or TRBD2, each of them matching over 5 bases. The nucleotides read TGCGCCAGCAGATTCGGGACGGGGAACACCGGGGAGCTGTTTTTT. It is translated as CASRFGTGNTGELFF.